A selection of T cell receptor beta chains follows, all from one sample in a study of blood T cell repertoires in COVID-19. Profiled with immunoSEQ multiplex PCR; TCRdb holds only in-frame clones, not every one. The sample lists approximately 150,000 clones, about 80% seen once, with approximately 5% in the top ten. Sequencing was performed on peripheral blood. All receptors come from a human donor in a cohort sampled during active COVID-19. Both conserved end residues are part of each CDR3. The D gene is left open where the match is weak. Only part of the rows carry a size: once, few, many, or a class if the clone is expanded.

j_call v_call d_call clone_size cdr3_aa cdr3_nt
TRBJ1-6 TRBV21-1 - once CASSKVGGESNSPLHF TGTGCCAGCAGCAAGGTAGGGGGGGAGTCCAATTCACCCCTCCACTTT
TRBJ2-7 TRBV5-1 - - CASSPTGTEQYF TGCGCCAGCAGCCCGACAGGTACCGAGCAGTACTTC
TRBJ1-2 TRBV18 - - CASSPPPDSILGYGYTF TGTGCCAGCTCACCACCTCCGGACAGTATCCTGGGCTATGGCTACACCTTC
TRBJ2-2 TRBV19 TRBD2 - CASSASGRITGELFF TGTGCCAGCTCGGCTAGCGGGCGGATCACCGGGGAGCTGTTTTTT
TRBJ2-3 TRBV28 TRBD1 - CASSPTPGTGSTDTQYF TGTGCCAGCAGTCCTACCCCCGGGACAGGGAGCACAGATACGCAGTATTTT
TRBJ1-6 TRBV19 - - CASSIGGANSPLHF TGTGCCAGTAGTATCGGGGGGGCTAATTCACCCCTCCACTTT
TRBJ1-6 TRBV10-3 TRBD1 few CAISLGQNNSPLHF TGTGCCATCAGCCTGGGACAGAATAATTCACCCCTCCACTTT
TRBJ1-1 TRBV19 - few CASSIHGGGTEAFF TGTGCCAGTAGTATCCACGGGGGTGGCACTGAAGCTTTCTTT
TRBJ2-1 TRBV7-3 - - CASSPRGGSSYNEQFF TGTGCCAGCAGCCCGCGAGGAGGGAGTTCCTACAATGAGCAGTTCTTC
TRBJ2-2 TRBV2 - - CASGRGPLITNTGELFF TGTGCCAGCGGAAGGGGTCCACTAATTACGAACACCGGGGAGCTGTTTTTT
TRBJ2-5 TRBV4-1 - once CASSQALAAQETQYF TGCGCCAGCAGCCAAGCGCTAGCAGCCCAAGAGACCCAGTACTTC
TRBJ1-2 TRBV6-2/TRBV6-3 TRBD1 - CASSLEGAAYGYTF TGTGCCAGCAGCCTAGAGGGGGCTGCCTATGGCTACACCTTC
TRBJ2-1 TRBV10-1 - - CASSINRGGEQFF TGCGCCAGCAGTATAAACAGGGGAGGTGAGCAGTTCTTC
TRBJ1-2 TRBV15 - - CATSRDRGNYGYTF TGTGCCACCAGCAGAGATAGGGGTAACTATGGCTACACCTTC
TRBJ2-7 TRBV15 TRBD1 - CATSRDQWTGKPYEQYF TGTGCCACCAGCAGGGATCAATGGACAGGGAAACCTTACGAGCAGTACTTC
TRBJ2-7 TRBV2 - - CASRRQGLYEQYF TGTGCCAGTAGGAGACAGGGACTCTACGAGCAGTACTTC
TRBJ1-3 TRBV10-3 TRBD1 - CAISEPPRDRGDTIYF TGTGCCATCAGTGAGCCGCCCCGGGACAGGGGTGACACCATATATTTT
TRBJ2-4 TRBV5-4 TRBD2 - CASSEASGTAKNIQYF TGTGCCAGCAGCGAAGCTAGCGGAACAGCCAAAAACATTCAGTACTTC
TRBJ2-1 TRBV19 TRBD1 once CASRTGQGVYNEQFF TGTGCCAGTAGGACGGGACAGGGGGTATACAATGAGCAGTTCTTC
TRBJ1-2 TRBV7-2 - - CASSLGGSPGYTF TGTGCCAGCAGCTTAGGAGGGAGTCCAGGCTACACCTTC
TRBJ2-1 TRBV29-1 TRBD2 few CSVGTPQGAGGFNEQFF TGCAGCGTTGGGACCCCTCAAGGAGCGGGGGGGTTCAATGAGCAGTTCTTC
TRBJ2-2 TRBV29-1 - - CSVLSAPSPTNTGELFF TGCAGCGTTCTGTCCGCCCCTAGCCCAACTAACACCGGGGAGCTGTTTTTT
TRBJ2-2 TRBV4-2 TRBD2 - CASSQEASGPTAGELFF TGTGCCAGCAGCCAAGAGGCTAGCGGGCCTACGGCCGGGGAGCTGTTTTTT
TRBJ1-3 TRBV5-6 TRBD1 - CASSLWDSFSGNTIYF TGTGCCAGCAGCTTGTGGGACAGCTTCTCTGGAAACACCATATATTTT
TRBJ2-5 TRBV11-2 TRBD2 - CASSLKEGASGLQETQYF TGTGCCAGCAGCTTAAAGGAAGGGGCTAGCGGACTACAAGAGACCCAGTACTTC
TRBJ1-4 TRBV5-4 - - CASSLPGDEKLFF TGTGCCAGCAGCTTGCCAGGGGATGAAAAACTGTTTTTT
TRBJ1-3 TRBV2 TRBD1 - CASSETRTGQSGNTIYF TGTGCCAGCAGTGAGACCCGGACAGGGCAGAGTGGAAACACCATATATTTT
TRBJ1-6 TRBV5-1 - - CASSLVAGDNSPLHF TGCGCCAGCAGCTTGGTGGCAGGGGATAATTCACCCCTCCACTTT
TRBJ2-2 TRBV2 TRBD1 - CASTPPRRTGRTGELFF TGTGCCAGCACCCCCCCCCGAAGGACAGGGCGCACCGGGGAGCTGTTTTTT
TRBJ2-5 TRBV6-5 - once CASSYSGKGREETQYF TGTGCCAGCAGTTACTCAGGCAAAGGCAGGGAAGAGACCCAGTACTTC
TRBJ1-3 TRBV9 - - CASSGSGNTIYF TGTGCCAGCTCCGGCTCTGGAAACACCATATATTTT
TRBJ1-4 TRBV16 TRBD1 - CASSHGTGQKLFF TGTGCCAGCAGCCATGGGACAGGTCAAAAACTGTTTTTT
TRBJ2-3 TRBV19 TRBD2 - CASSAGLAGKDTQYF TGTGCCAGTAGTGCGGGACTAGCGGGGAAAGATACGCAGTATTTT
TRBJ2-3 TRBV14 - - CASSQSVATQYF TGTGCCAGCAGCCAATCGGTTGCTACGCAGTATTTT
TRBJ1-1 TRBV29-1 - - CSVEGWATEAFF TGCAGCGTTGAAGGATGGGCCACTGAAGCTTTCTTT
TRBJ2-7 TRBV11-2 - - CASSSAGRPYEQYF TGTGCCAGCAGCTCCGCGGGACGCCCCTACGAGCAGTACTTC
TRBJ2-7 TRBV25-1 TRBD1 - CASSEYTGTDSYEQYF TGTGCCAGCAGTGAGTATACCGGGACAGACTCCTACGAGCAGTACTTC
TRBJ2-5 TRBV19 TRBD2 - CASSVREISETQYF TGTGCCAGTAGTGTGCGGGAGATCTCTGAGACCCAGTACTTC
TRBJ1-4 TRBV4-2 - - CASSQDRGLKEEKLFF TGTGCCAGCAGCCAAGATCGCGGGTTAAAGGAGGAAAAACTGTTTTTT
TRBJ1-3 TRBV6-5 - many CASSRQASSGNTIYF TGTGCCAGCAGCAGACAGGCCTCCTCTGGAAACACCATATATTTT
TRBJ1-5 TRBV7-6 TRBD1 - CASSQLQGNQPQHF TGTGCCAGCAGCCAGCTACAGGGGAATCAGCCCCAGCATTTT
TRBJ1-4 TRBV5-5 TRBD1 - CASSLLGQGPEKLFF TGTGCCAGCAGCTTGTTGGGACAGGGACCAGAAAAACTGTTTTTT
TRBJ1-5 TRBV2 - - CASRADSNQPQHF TGTGCCAGCAGGGCCGATAGCAATCAGCCCCAGCATTTT
TRBJ1-2 TRBV28 TRBD1 few CASSWDRGIYGYTF TGTGCCAGCAGTTGGGACAGGGGAATCTATGGCTACACCTTC
TRBJ2-3 TRBV30 - - CAWSAYRDTQYF TGTGCCTGGAGTGCATATAGAGATACGCAGTATTTT
TRBJ2-1 TRBV21-1 - many CASSLRPGRVNEQFF TGTGCCAGCAGCCTAAGGCCTGGCAGGGTCAATGAGCAGTTCTTC
TRBJ1-2 TRBV25-1 - - CASSQEGRGRGYTF TGTGCCAGCAGTCAAGAGGGGCGGGGGAGGGGCTACACCTTC
TRBJ2-7 TRBV11-1 TRBD1 - CASSILSGKGAYEQYF TGTGCCAGCAGCATCCTGAGTGGTAAGGGGGCGTACGAGCAGTACTTC
TRBJ2-7 TRBV28 TRBD1 - CASRGTGRTYEQYF TGTGCCAGCAGGGGGACAGGGCGGACCTACGAGCAGTACTTC
TRBJ2-3 TRBV6-5 - - CASNPPSRQYF TGTGCCAGCAATCCGCCCAGTCGTCAGTATTTT